This T cell receptor (beta chain) was found in a study of blood T cell repertoires in COVID-19. Sequencing used immunoSEQ multiplex PCR; TCRdb keeps in-frame clones, though not all of them. The sample contains around 420,000 clones, 88% of which appear only once. Unmatched junction bases numbered 9, after V lost 7 bases and J lost 7 bases. Per the germline V gene, CDR1 is SNHLY and CDR2 is FYNNEI. The CDR3 loop spans 14 amino acids. The chain employs TRBV2 and TRBJ1-4; 7 bases are a match to TRBD1. This receptor was obtained from a woman between 35 and 50 years old with acute COVID-19. Input material: PBMCs or T cells enriched from blood (not recorded which). The CDR3 loop is CASILFRDSEKLFF. The CDR3, as DNA: TGTGCCAGCATCTTATTCCGGGACAGTGAAAAACTGTTTTTT.